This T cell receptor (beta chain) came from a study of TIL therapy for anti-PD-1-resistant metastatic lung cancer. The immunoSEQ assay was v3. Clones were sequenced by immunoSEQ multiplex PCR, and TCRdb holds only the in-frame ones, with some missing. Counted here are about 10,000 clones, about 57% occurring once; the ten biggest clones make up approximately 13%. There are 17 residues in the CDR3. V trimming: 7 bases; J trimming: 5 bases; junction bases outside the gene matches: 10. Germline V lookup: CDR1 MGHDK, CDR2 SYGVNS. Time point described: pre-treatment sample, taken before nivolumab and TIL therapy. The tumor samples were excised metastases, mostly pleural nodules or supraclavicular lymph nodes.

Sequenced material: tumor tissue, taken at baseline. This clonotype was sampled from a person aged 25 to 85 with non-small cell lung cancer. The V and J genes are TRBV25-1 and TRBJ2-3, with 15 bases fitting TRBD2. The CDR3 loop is CASTRTSGRAGGDTQYF. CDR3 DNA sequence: TGTGCCAGCACCCGGACTAGCGGGAGGGCCGGAGGAGATACGCAGTATTTT.